This is a list of T cell receptor beta chains from one sample in a study of low-dose radiotherapy and immunotherapy resistance in tumors. TCRdb used MiXCR to reprocess the reads, holding one entry per CDR3 protein. Among roughly 50,000 distinct CDR3 sequences, around a third were seen once, and the ten largest hold approximately 8.4%. The material was PBMCs, obtained after low-dose radiotherapy plus immunotherapy. These receptors all stem from a male donor with rectosigmoid adenocarcinoma. Both conserved end residues are part of each CDR3. D genes are given only for firm matches. The listing skips clone size in some rows; elsewhere it reads once, few, many or a size class.

V gene	D gene	clone size	J gene	CDR3 protein	CDR3 DNA
TRBV15	.	many	TRBJ2-1	CATSETSSQYEQFF	TGTGCCACCAGCGAAACTAGCTCTCAGTATGAGCAGTTCTTC
TRBV6-2/TRBV6-3	.	.	TRBJ2-1	CASSEKAPLWGSSYNEQFF	TGTGCCAGCAGTGAGAAAGCTCCCCTGTGGGGTTCCTCCTACAATGAGCAGTTCTTC
TRBV2	TRBD1	.	TRBJ1-6	CASSGTGGNSPLHF	TGTGCCAGCAGTGGGACAGGGGGAAATTCACCCCTCCACTTT
TRBV28	TRBD1	.	TRBJ2-1	CASSPVTGGYEQFF	TGTGCCAGCAGCCCCGTGACAGGGGGTTACGAGCAGTTCTTC
TRBV7-6	.	few	TRBJ1-1	CASSHSPARPEAFF	TGTGCCAGCAGCCACTCCCCAGCCAGGCCTGAAGCTTTCTTT
TRBV9	.	many	TRBJ2-3	CASSALGSSTDTQYF	TGTGCCAGCAGCGCCTTGGGATCTAGCACAGATACGCAGTATTTT
TRBV18	.	.	TRBJ2-2	CASSSFEYRRTGELFF	TGTGCCAGCTCATCTTTCGAATACAGGCGAACCGGGGAGCTGTTTTTT
TRBV12-3/TRBV12-4	TRBD1	.	TRBJ1-2	CASSRTGTGVGYTF	TGTGCCAGCAGCCGCACCGGGACAGGGGTCGGCTACACCTTC
TRBV5-1	TRBD1	.	TRBJ2-7	CASSLAWGGRDREYYEQYF	TGCGCCAGCAGCTTGGCCTGGGGTGGCCGGGACAGAGAATACTACGAGCAGTACTTC
TRBV24-1	TRBD1	medium-sized	TRBJ1-2	CATSGRQGSGYTF	TGTGCCACCAGTGGCAGACAGGGATCTGGCTACACCTTC
TRBV14	TRBD1	.	TRBJ2-7	CASSQAGTGGIGEQYF	TGTGCCAGCAGCCAAGCCGGGACAGGGGGCATCGGCGAGCAGTACTTC
TRBV3-1	TRBD2	many	TRBJ2-5	CASSQLAGGPQETQYF	TGTGCCAGCAGCCAACTAGCGGGAGGGCCCCAAGAGACCCAGTACTTC
TRBV12-3/TRBV12-4	TRBD1	many	TRBJ1-6	CASSLDGTGTNSPLHF	TGTGCCAGCAGTTTGGATGGGACAGGGACCAATTCACCCCTCCACTTT
TRBV6-2/TRBV6-3	.	few	TRBJ2-2	CASRSGGSGELFF	TGTGCCAGCAGATCCGGGGGCTCCGGGGAGCTGTTTTTT
TRBV6-6	TRBD1	few	TRBJ2-7	CASSYSETGGNEQYF	TGTGCCAGCAGTTACTCGGAGACAGGGGGCAACGAGCAGTACTTC
TRBV19	.	.	TRBJ1-5	CASSGLWNQPQHF	TGTGCCAGTAGTGGTCTGTGGAATCAGCCCCAGCATTTT
TRBV19	TRBD1	medium-sized	TRBJ1-5	CASSAGQGAAGNQPQHF	TGTGCCAGTAGTGCAGGACAGGGGGCGGCTGGCAATCAGCCCCAGCATTTT
TRBV15	.	.	TRBJ2-3	CASSWAGGTDTQYF	TGTGCCAGCAGTTGGGCAGGGGGCACAGATACGCAGTATTTT
TRBV6-2/TRBV6-3	.	many	TRBJ2-1	CASSYGDNEQFF	TGTGCCAGCAGTTACGGGGACAATGAGCAGTTCTTC
TRBV6-2/TRBV6-3	TRBD1	.	TRBJ2-7	CASKPTGSEQYF	TGTGCCAGCAAACCGACAGGGTCCGAGCAGTACTTC
TRBV29-1	.	.	TRBJ1-1	CSARDAEAFF	TGCAGCGCCAGGGACGCTGAAGCTTTCTTT
TRBV5-1	TRBD2	.	TRBJ2-1	CASSFAGAGDNEQFF	TGCGCCAGCAGCTTTGCGGGAGCGGGCGACAATGAGCAGTTCTTC
TRBV14	.	.	TRBJ2-3	CASSQAQGGSTQYF	TGTGCCAGCAGCCAAGCGCAGGGTGGTAGTACGCAGTATTTT
TRBV5-6	TRBD2	.	TRBJ2-7	CASSLVGAGDYEQYF	TGTGCCAGCAGCTTGGTGGGCGCGGGGGACTACGAGCAGTACTTC
TRBV27	TRBD2	many	TRBJ2-1	CASSFSGGLYNEQFF	TGTGCCAGCAGTTTCAGCGGGGGCCTCTACAATGAGCAGTTCTTC
TRBV5-4	.	many	TRBJ2-3	CASSADGGGTDTQYF	TGTGCCAGCAGCGCCGACGGTGGAGGAACAGATACGCAGTATTTT
TRBV6-8	.	medium-sized	TRBJ1-1	CASSTPRGGGTEAFF	TGTGCCAGCAGTACGCCTCGCGGGGGGGGCACTGAAGCTTTCTTT
TRBV20-1	TRBD2	once	TRBJ2-5	CSVTSGQETQYF	TGCAGCGTGACTAGCGGGCAAGAGACCCAGTACTTC
TRBV5-4	.	.	TRBJ2-7	CASSDAGRGGSYEQYF	TGTGCCAGCAGCGACGCGGGGCGGGGCGGCTCCTACGAGCAGTACTTC
TRBV7-8	TRBD1	many	TRBJ1-2	CASSSRQGARTNYGYTF	TGTGCCAGCAGCTCTCGACAGGGGGCGAGAACTAACTATGGCTACACCTTC
TRBV7-2	.	many	TRBJ1-2	CASSLEGFGRDYGYTF	TGTGCCAGCAGCTTAGAAGGGTTTGGACGTGACTATGGCTACACCTTC
TRBV28	.	.	TRBJ2-1	CASSPFEYEQFF	TGTGCCAGCAGCCCTTTTGAGTATGAGCAGTTCTTC
TRBV27	TRBD1	many	TRBJ1-1	CASSSYRGSRTEAFF	TGTGCCAGCAGTTCTTACAGGGGTTCTCGCACTGAAGCTTTCTTT
TRBV2	.	.	TRBJ1-5	CASSEETKQPQHF	TGTGCCAGCAGTGAAGAGACAAAACAGCCCCAGCATTTT
TRBV19	TRBD2	many	TRBJ2-1	CASSLAGVYNEQFF	TGTGCCAGTAGTCTAGCGGGAGTCTACAATGAGCAGTTCTTC
TRBV4-3	.	many	TRBJ2-5	CASSRREVGETQYF	TGCGCCAGCAGCCGCCGGGAAGTAGGAGAGACCCAGTACTTC
TRBV4-3	TRBD1	many	TRBJ2-1	CASSQGTGGSSYNEQFF	TGCGCCAGCAGCCAAGGGACAGGGGGGAGCTCCTACAATGAGCAGTTCTTC
TRBV28	TRBD1	.	TRBJ2-7	CASSQPGQGSYEQYF	TGTGCCAGCAGTCAACCGGGACAGGGATCCTACGAGCAGTACTTC
TRBV7-9	.	many	TRBJ2-3	CASGGFTDTQYF	TGTGCCAGCGGGGGATTCACAGATACGCAGTATTTT
TRBV6-2/TRBV6-3	TRBD1	.	TRBJ2-7	CASSEAGTGGYEQYF	TGTGCCAGCAGTGAAGCCGGGACAGGGGGCTACGAGCAGTACTTC
TRBV10-3	TRBD1	.	TRBJ2-7	CAISGIDGQAYEQYF	TGTGCCATCAGTGGGATTGATGGACAGGCCTACGAGCAGTACTTC
TRBV5-4	TRBD2	many	TRBJ2-2	CASSSGTTNTGELFF	TGTGCCAGCAGCTCCGGGACTACGAATACCGGGGAGCTGTTTTTT
TRBV5-1	TRBD1	.	TRBJ1-2	CASSFRGNYGYTF	TGCGCCAGCAGCTTCAGGGGGAACTATGGCTACACCTTC
TRBV28	TRBD2	many	TRBJ2-2	CASTSGTRENTGELFF	TGTGCCAGCACTAGCGGGACTAGGGAAAACACCGGGGAGCTGTTTTTT
TRBV18	.	many	TRBJ2-7	CASSPPDGANEQYF	TGTGCCAGCTCACCACCGGACGGGGCCAACGAGCAGTACTTC
TRBV20-1	TRBD1	few	TRBJ2-7	CSTRDRVSYEQYF	TGCAGTACGCGGGACAGGGTATCCTACGAGCAGTACTTC
TRBV20-1	.	.	TRBJ2-1	CSAQSSYNEQFF	TGCAGTGCTCAGAGCTCCTACAATGAGCAGTTCTTC
TRBV5-1	TRBD1	many	TRBJ2-7	CASSSRTGSGEQYF	TGCGCCAGCAGCTCAAGGACAGGGTCTGGCGAGCAGTACTTC
TRBV5-4	TRBD1	many	TRBJ1-2	CASSPRTGGRYTF	TGTGCCAGCAGCCCCCGGACAGGGGGCCGCTACACCTTC
TRBV25-1	.	many	TRBJ2-7	CASSDPGSAYEQYF	TGTGCCAGCAGTGATCCGGGGTCCGCCTACGAGCAGTACTTC
TRBV7-8	.	many	TRBJ2-5	CASSRTGLQETQYF	TGTGCCAGCAGCCGTACAGGGCTCCAAGAGACCCAGTACTTC
TRBV20-1	TRBD2	.	TRBJ2-1	CSARGLAGGYNEQFF	TGCAGTGCTAGAGGACTAGCGGGGGGCTACAATGAGCAGTTCTTC
TRBV18	.	many	TRBJ2-2	CASSPPRGRTNTGELFF	TGTGCCAGCTCACCACCCCGGGGGCGAACGAACACCGGGGAGCTGTTTTTT
TRBV29-1	TRBD2	.	TRBJ2-1	CSVEPSGRAGGQFF	TGCAGCGTTGAGCCTAGCGGGAGGGCTGGGGGGCAGTTCTTC